The sequence of this TCR beta chain was determined in a study of blood T cells in healthy people across ages. Then a second PCR, running roughly 6 to 12 cycles, was carried out with a sample-barcoded 5' primer and a J-beta primer mix. Every cDNA was tagged by a template-switch adaptor with 12 random nucleotides. TCRdb fed the 5' RACE reads into MiXCR, producing one record per CDR3 protein. The sample has 800,000 or so distinct CDR3 sequences; 20% to 25% are singletons. Per germline, CDR1 GTSNPN and CDR2 SVGIG (reference sequence). This CDR3 region has 11 residues. This clonotype came up a few times. The data were also submitted as part of a second study, on T cells of mothers and their children.

The sample taken for sequencing was blood. The chain couples TRBV30 to TRBJ1-4, with a possible D match to TRBD1 (5 bases). The receptor was derived from a boy younger than 18 in good health. The CDR3 sequence: CVGDIGEKLFF. The CDR3 DNA sequence: TGTGTAGGGGATATAGGGGAAAAACTGTTTTTT.